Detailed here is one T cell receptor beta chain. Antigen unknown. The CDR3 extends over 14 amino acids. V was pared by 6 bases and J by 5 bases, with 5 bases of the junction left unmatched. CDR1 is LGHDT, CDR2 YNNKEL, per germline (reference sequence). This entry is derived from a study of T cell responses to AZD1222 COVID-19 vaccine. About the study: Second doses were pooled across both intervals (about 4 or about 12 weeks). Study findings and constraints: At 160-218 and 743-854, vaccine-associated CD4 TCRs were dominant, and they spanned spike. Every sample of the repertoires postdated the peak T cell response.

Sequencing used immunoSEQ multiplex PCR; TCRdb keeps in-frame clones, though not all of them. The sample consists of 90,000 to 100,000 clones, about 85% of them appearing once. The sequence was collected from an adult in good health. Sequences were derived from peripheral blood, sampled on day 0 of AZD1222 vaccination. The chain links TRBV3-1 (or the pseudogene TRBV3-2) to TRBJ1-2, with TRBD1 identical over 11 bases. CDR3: CASRRTGGGYGYTF. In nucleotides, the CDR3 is TGTGCCAGCAGACGGACAGGGGGCGGGTATGGCTACACCTTC.